This T cell receptor (beta chain) was sequenced in a study of cytomegalovirus exposure and HLA in healthy donors. Overall study: The 120 or so validation repertoires were reported in a later analysis to have been generated on the same platform as the roughly 670 first-cohort repertoires.

The J segment lost 0 bases and the V segment lost 7 bases, leaving 14 bases of the junction unmatched. Per the germline V gene, CDR1 is SEHNR and CDR2 is FQNEAQ (reference sequence). This CDR3 has 18 amino acids. To note about this clone: Its antigen is currently unknown.

Findings and limits, study-wide: Researchers counted over 150 TCR beta chains as cytomegalovirus-associated. The study found most TCR sequences rare, yet found some public TCRs in many donors.

Profiling relied on immunoSEQ multiplex PCR, and the TCRdb table lists in-frame clones only, not all of them. The sample yields approximately 270,000 clones, roughly 90% seen once. Source material: PBMCs. This chain connects TRBV7-9 to TRBJ2-3; 9 bases are a match to TRBD2. The TCR sequence derives from a woman in her late teens or twenties in good health and CMV-seronegative. The CDR3 sequence is CASINLAGEIISTDTQYF. DNA for the CDR3: TGTGCCAGCATCAACTTAGCGGGGGAGATTATCAGCACAGATACGCAGTATTTT. The variable domain in full, completed from reference TRBV7-9 and TRBJ2-3, reads DTGVSQNPRHKITKRGQNVTFRCDPISEHNRLYWYRQTLGQGPEFLTYFQNEAQLEKSRLLSDRFSAERPKGSFSTLEIQRTEQGDSAMYLCASINLAGEIISTDTQYFGPGTRLTVL.